Listed below are T cell receptor beta chains from one sample, sequenced in a study of blood T cell repertoires in COVID-19. Sequenced by immunoSEQ multiplex PCR; TCRdb stores in-frame clones only, minus some. Among roughly 150,000 clones listed, less than 90% were seen once. The sample consisted of PBMCs or T cells enriched from blood (not recorded which). The receptors come from a woman aged 50 to 60 who had recovered from COVID-19. The CDR3 runs from the conserved cysteine through the conserved F or W. A D gene is named only where the DNA matches it firmly. Some rows have no size entry. The others give once, few or many, or a class for an expanded clone.

V	size	length	D	J	DNA	CDR3
TRBV11-2	few	13	NA	TRBJ1-2	TGTGCCAGCAGCCGGGGGGGCCAGGGAGGCTACACCTTC	CASSRGGQGGYTF
TRBV6-5	NA	15	TRBD1	TRBJ2-7	TGTGCCAGCAGAGCCGGGACAGGGACGTCCTACGAGCAGTACTTC	CASRAGTGTSYEQYF
TRBV11-2	NA	17	TRBD1	TRBJ1-3	TGTGCCAGCAGCTTAGGTGCAGGGGACAGGACTGGAAACACCATATATTTT	CASSLGAGDRTGNTIYF
TRBV27	NA	14	NA	TRBJ2-5	TGTGCCAGCAGTCAAGAGACAGGTCAAGAGACCCAGTACTTC	CASSQETGQETQYF
TRBV6-6	NA	16	NA	TRBJ2-2	TGTGCCAGCACCCCCAGGGTTGGGTTCAACACCGGGGAGCTGTTTTTT	CASTPRVGFNTGELFF
TRBV7-2	few	14	NA	TRBJ1-5	TGTGCCAGCAGCTCCGGGTATAGCAATCAGCCCCAGCATTTT	CASSSGYSNQPQHF
TRBV5-1	NA	14	TRBD1	TRBJ2-3	TGCGCCAGCAGCGACGGGTGGACAGGAGATACGCAGTATTTT	CASSDGWTGDTQYF
TRBV10-3	NA	16	NA	TRBJ2-5	TGTGCCATCGCGGAGGGGCTTATAGGGTCGAGAGAGACCCAGTACTTC	CAIAEGLIGSRETQYF
TRBV19	once	13	NA	TRBJ1-6	TGTGCCAGTAGTCCGTCGTCTAATTCACCCCTCCACTTT	CASSPSSNSPLHF
TRBV27	NA	15	TRBD1	TRBJ1-6	TGTGCCAGCAGTTCAGGGGGCTCCTATAATTCACCCCTCCACTTT	CASSSGGSYNSPLHF
TRBV5-1	NA	15	NA	TRBJ1-1	TGCGCCAGCAGAAGCCAAACCCCGTCGAACACTGAAGCTTTCTTT	CASRSQTPSNTEAFF
TRBV20-1	few	11	TRBD2	TRBJ2-7	TGCAGTGTCTCTAGCGGCTACGAGCAGTACTTC	CSVSSGYEQYF
TRBV4-2	NA	15	TRBD2	TRBJ2-1	TGTGCCAGCAGCCAAGTGACTAGCGGTCTCGATGAGCAGTTCTTC	CASSQVTSGLDEQFF
TRBV2	few	13	TRBD1	TRBJ2-7	TGTGCCAGCAGAATGGACAGGTCTAACGAGCAGTACTTC	CASRMDRSNEQYF
TRBV6-2/TRBV6-3	once	16	TRBD1	TRBJ2-6	TGTGCCAGCAGCATCGACAGGGCCCCTGGGGCCAACGTCCTGACTTTC	CASSIDRAPGANVLTF
TRBV5-1	NA	15	TRBD2	TRBJ2-5	TGCGCCAGCCGGACCAGCGGGGGGGACTCGGAGACCCAGTACTTC	CASRTSGGDSETQYF
TRBV6-5	NA	16	NA	TRBJ1-6	TGTGCCAGCAGTTACGTGACGACAGGCGGTAATTCACCCCTCCACTTT	CASSYVTTGGNSPLHF
TRBV28	NA	15	NA	TRBJ1-2	TGTGCCAGCAGGACCGGCGGGGCGGAGGACTATGGCTACACCTTC	CASRTGGAEDYGYTF
TRBV5-1	NA	16	NA	TRBJ1-6	TGCGCCAGCAGCTTTGGTCTCCGACTGCCTAATTCACCCCTCCACTTT	CASSFGLRLPNSPLHF
TRBV7-9	NA	12	NA	TRBJ1-2	TGTGCCAGCAGCTTAGAGGTCGGGGGCTACACCTTC	CASSLEVGGYTF